Below are 3 T cell receptor beta chains sequenced from a single sample in a study of vaccination and CD4 T cells after COVID-19 (dated by TCRdb to between 2021 and 2022). The sample's treatment or condition, from its label and the paper: approximately nine-day PBMC culture with coronavirus spike peptide pools or control peptides (ViraFEST assay). The library came from PCR. The listed sequencing device is Illumina iSeq 100. DNA from cultured CD4+ T cells underwent TCR sequencing with the Oncomine TCR Beta short-read assay at the Johns Hopkins FTIC core. In-frame beta chains were kept once TCRdb had trimmed the public reads at Q25 with fastp and called clones with MiXCR. Rows with a matching CDR3 protein are joined into one entry that keeps the most common DNA and genes. The sample records around 12,000 distinct CDR3 sequences, roughly 44% of which are singletons. Approximately 18% of the sample belongs to the ten largest clones.

The antigens of these receptors remain unknown. Sequenced sample: cultured CD4+ T cells from blood. The receptors stem from a human donor with COVID-19.

This clonotype was seen once. The chain combines TRBV6-1 with TRBJ1-3; D is uncertain. Deletions cut 8 bases from V and 0 bases from J, with 11 bases between. CDR3 length: 14 residues. Germline V gene data show CDR1 as MNHNS and CDR2 as SASEGT. DNA of the CDR3: TGTGCCAGCCGGCCCTGGAGCTCTGGAAACACCATATATTTT. Amino acid sequence: CASRPWSSGNTIYF.

V is TRBV19 and J is TRBJ2-4; D is uncertain. Trimming pared 6 bases from V and 0 bases from J, leaving 12 bases between. Looked up from germline, CDR1 is LNHDA and CDR2 is SQIVND (reference sequence). The CDR3 length is 15 residues. This CDR3 reads CASSLAALAKNIQYF. The CDR3 DNA reads as TGTGCCAGTAGCCTCGCAGCTTTAGCCAAAAACATTCAGTACTTC. Combining the CDR3 with reference TRBV19 and TRBJ2-4 gives the whole variable domain DGGITQSPKYLFRKEGQNVTLSCEQNLNHDAMYWYRQDPGQGLRLIYYSQIVNDFQKGDIAEGYSVSREKKESFPLTVTSAQKNPTAFYLCASSLAALAKNIQYFGAGTRLSVL.

The gene calls are TRBV6-2 or TRBV6-3 and TRBJ2-3; 7 bases agree with TRBD1. The junction had 8 bases not matched to a gene; V was cut back by 6 bases and J by 2 bases. Germline assignment: CDR1 MNHEY and CDR2 SVGEGT. This CDR3 spans 15 amino acids. The CDR3 nucleotides read TGTGCCAGCAGAGATGGGACAGACTTCACAGATACGCAGTATTTT. Protein sequence: CASRDGTDFTDTQYF.